A selection of T cell receptor beta chains follows, all from one sample in a study of CD8+ T cells in alopecia areata. Libraries were prepared by immunoSEQ multiplex PCR; TCRdb keeps only in-frame clonotypes and omits some of them. The sample yields fewer than 150,000 clones, around two fifths seen once. The specimen sequenced was CD4+ T cells sorted from blood. Receptors originate from a human donor with alopecia areata. The conserved cysteine and the conserved F or W are not part of the CDR3 here. D genes are given only for firm matches.

D gene,V gene,J gene,CDR3 protein
TRBD2,TRBV6-8,TRBJ2-5,ASSYSGLAGQETQY
-,TRBV27,TRBJ2-1,ASSSVPYNEQF
-,TRBV29-1,TRBJ1-1,SVEQGSGTEAF
-,TRBV27,TRBJ2-5,ASSSGETQY
-,TRBV29-1,TRBJ2-5,SVGGAQETQY
-,TRBV15,TRBJ2-1,ATSGLRNEQF
-,TRBV7-3,TRBJ2-1,ASSSIAGGNGQF
-,TRBV28,TRBJ2-5,ASSTRDRQETQY
-,TRBV28,TRBJ2-7,ASRPPNSYEQY
TRBD2,TRBV29-1,TRBJ2-3,SAGLNGGAGDTQY
-,TRBV29-1,TRBJ2-6,SVEAGAGANVLT
-,TRBV7-3,TRBJ2-5,ASSFRPSGETQY
-,TRBV28,TRBJ2-7,ASSLGIYEQY
TRBD2,TRBV30,TRBJ2-1,AWSGGTSYNEQF
-,TRBV10-3,TRBJ1-2,AISYMGDLLGYT
-,TRBV11-2,TRBJ1-2,ASSPIKSEANYGYT